This T cell receptor beta chain emerged from a study of cytomegalovirus exposure and HLA in healthy donors. The overall study: Inside one of the first data releases sat around 85 million unique TCRs taken from HLA-typed donors. Study outcomes and limitations: Apparent HLA restriction characterized most CMV-associated TCR beta chains in a later analysis.

Primers for the PCR totalled 60 Vbeta and 13 Jbeta. In the study's own analysis: Some 9.9 million of tens of millions of unique TCR beta chains were shared, per a later count. Here immunoSEQ multiplex PCR was the method, and the copy in TCRdb shows in-frame clones only, minus some. V and J calls plus clone size are reproduced from that table; the DNA served to infer D and trimming. The sample consists of fewer than 200,000 clones, about three quarters of them appearing once. Concerning this clone: No antigen is known for it.

The V end was cut by 3 bases, the J end by 3 bases, with 6 bases between. Germline CDR1 reads SGHDT; CDR2 reads YYEEEE. The CDR3 consists of 12 residues. Specimen: PBMCs. This TCR came from a woman younger than 45 in good health and CMV-seronegative. V usage is TRBV5-6 and J usage is TRBJ1-2; D is ambiguous. The CDR3 nucleotides read TGTGCCAGCAGCTCCGGGTACTATGGCTACACCTTC. It yields the protein CASSSGYYGYTF.